This record concerns one TCR beta chain sequence. Antigen: not known. Sequenced by immunoSEQ multiplex PCR; TCRdb stores in-frame clones only, minus some. The sample has about 140,000 clones, 80% to 90% seen once. V was pared by 2 bases and J by 5 bases, with 6 bases of the junction left unmatched. Germline assignment: CDR1 SGDLS and CDR2 YYNGEE. This CDR3 comprises 15 residues. This sample is part of a study of T cell responses to AZD1222 COVID-19 vaccine. General study points: Repertoire collection took place solely once the T cell response had peaked.

The clonotype comes from an adult in good health. This specimen consisted of peripheral blood, obtained on day 0 of AZD1222 vaccination. The chain employs TRBV9 and TRBJ2-1; 8 bases agree with TRBD1. The CDR3 reads CASSVQWTGNNEQFF. The CDR3 DNA reads TGTGCCAGCAGCGTCCAATGGACAGGGAACAATGAGCAGTTCTTC.